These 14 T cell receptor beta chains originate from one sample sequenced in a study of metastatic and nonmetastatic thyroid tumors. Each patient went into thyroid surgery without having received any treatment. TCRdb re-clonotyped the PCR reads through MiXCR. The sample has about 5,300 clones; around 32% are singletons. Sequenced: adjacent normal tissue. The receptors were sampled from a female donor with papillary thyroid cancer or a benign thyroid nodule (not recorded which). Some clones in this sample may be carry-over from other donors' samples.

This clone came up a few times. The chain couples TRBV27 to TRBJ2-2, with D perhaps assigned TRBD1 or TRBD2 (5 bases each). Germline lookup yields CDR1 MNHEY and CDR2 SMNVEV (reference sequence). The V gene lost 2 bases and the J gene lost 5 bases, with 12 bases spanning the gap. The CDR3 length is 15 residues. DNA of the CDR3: TGTGCCAGCAGTTTACGGGACCCAGGGACCGGGGAGCTGTTTTTT. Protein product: CASSLRDPGTGELFF.

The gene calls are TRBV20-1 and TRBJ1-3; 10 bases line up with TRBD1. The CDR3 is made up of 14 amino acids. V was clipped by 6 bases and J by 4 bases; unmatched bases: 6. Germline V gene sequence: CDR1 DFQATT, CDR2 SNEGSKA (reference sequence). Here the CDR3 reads CSALGQGVGNTIYF. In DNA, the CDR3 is TGCAGTGCCTTAGGACAGGGGGTCGGAAACACCATATATTTT.

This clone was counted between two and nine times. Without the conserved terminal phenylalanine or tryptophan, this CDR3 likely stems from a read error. Here the CDR3 reads CASSLSRGAVTDSQYY. The CDR3 DNA is TGTGCCAGCAGCTTAAGTCGGGGGGCCGTAACAGATTCGCAGTATTAT. This chain joins TRBV11-1 and TRBJ2-3; the D gene is possibly TRBD2 (7 bases). Germline CDR1 and CDR2: SGHAT and FQDESV (reference sequence). CDR3 length: 16 amino acids.

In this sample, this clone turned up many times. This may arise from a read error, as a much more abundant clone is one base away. This CDR3 reads CASSQDQTGGNGYTF. The CDR3 DNA reads as TGCGCCAGCAGCCAAGATCAAACAGGGGGTAACGGCTACACCTTC. The chain is built from TRBV4-1 and TRBJ1-2; 8 bases line up with TRBD1. The CDR3 runs 15 residues. V gave up 0 bases and J gave up 8 bases; unmatched junction bases: 8. Germline V gene sequence: CDR1 MGHRA, CDR2 YSYEKL.

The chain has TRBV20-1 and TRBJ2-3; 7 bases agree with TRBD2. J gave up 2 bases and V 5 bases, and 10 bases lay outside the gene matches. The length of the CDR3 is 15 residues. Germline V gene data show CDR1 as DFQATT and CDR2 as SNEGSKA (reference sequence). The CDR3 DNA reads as TGCAGTGCTTCACCGGCGGGAGTTTTCACAGATACGCAGTATTTT. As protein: CSASPAGVFTDTQYF.

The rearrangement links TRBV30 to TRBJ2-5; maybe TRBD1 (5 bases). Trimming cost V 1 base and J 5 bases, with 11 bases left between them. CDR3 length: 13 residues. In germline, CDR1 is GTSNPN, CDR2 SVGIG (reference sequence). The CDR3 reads CAWSARGRETQYF. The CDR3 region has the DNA TGTGCCTGGAGTGCTAGGGGCCGTGAGACCCAGTACTTC.

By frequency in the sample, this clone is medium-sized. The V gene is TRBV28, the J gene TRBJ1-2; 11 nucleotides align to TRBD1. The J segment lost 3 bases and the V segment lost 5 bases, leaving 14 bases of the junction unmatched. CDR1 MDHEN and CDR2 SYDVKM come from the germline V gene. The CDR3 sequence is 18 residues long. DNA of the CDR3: TGTGCCAGCAGTGCGACCGGGGACAGGGGGAGGTATTACTATGGCTACACCTTC. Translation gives CASSATGDRGRYYYGYTF.

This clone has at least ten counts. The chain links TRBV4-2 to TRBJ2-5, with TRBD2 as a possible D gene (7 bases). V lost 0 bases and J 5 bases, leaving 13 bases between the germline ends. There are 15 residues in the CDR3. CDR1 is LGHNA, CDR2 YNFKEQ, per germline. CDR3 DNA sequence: TGTGCCAGCAGCCAAGAGGGGGGGCTGGAGGAGACCCAGTACTTC. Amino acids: CASSQEGGLEETQYF.

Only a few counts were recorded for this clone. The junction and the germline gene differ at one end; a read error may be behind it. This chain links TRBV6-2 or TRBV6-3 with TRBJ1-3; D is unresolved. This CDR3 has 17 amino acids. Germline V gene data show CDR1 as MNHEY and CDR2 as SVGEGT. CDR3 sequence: CASSQPGKGISGNAIYF. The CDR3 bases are TGTGCAAGCAGTCAGCCGGGAAAGGGAATCTCAGGAAACGCCATATATTTT.

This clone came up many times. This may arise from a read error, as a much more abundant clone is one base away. As DNA, the CDR3 is TGTGTCAGCGTAAAGACTAGTCTGGAGACCCAGTACTTC. This sequence encodes CVSVKTSLETQYF. The chain joins TRBV28 to TRBJ2-5; possible D gene TRBD2, 6 bases. CDR1 is MDHEN and CDR2 is SYDVKM in the germline V gene. CDR3 length: 13 residues.

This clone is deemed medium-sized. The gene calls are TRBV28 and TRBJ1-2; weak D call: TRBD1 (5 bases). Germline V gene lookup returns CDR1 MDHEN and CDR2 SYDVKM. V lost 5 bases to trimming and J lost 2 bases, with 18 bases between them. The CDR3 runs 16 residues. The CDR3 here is CASSPGTGTGNYGYTF. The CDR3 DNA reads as TGTGCCAGCAGTCCTGGGACGGGGACGGGAAACTATGGCTACACCTTC.

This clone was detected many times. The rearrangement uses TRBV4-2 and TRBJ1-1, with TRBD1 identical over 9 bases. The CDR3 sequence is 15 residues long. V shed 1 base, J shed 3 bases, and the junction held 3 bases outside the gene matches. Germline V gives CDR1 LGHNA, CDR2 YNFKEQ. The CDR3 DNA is TGTGCCAGCAGCCAAGCCGGGACAGGGCACACTGAAGCTTTCTTT. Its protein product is CASSQAGTGHTEAFF.

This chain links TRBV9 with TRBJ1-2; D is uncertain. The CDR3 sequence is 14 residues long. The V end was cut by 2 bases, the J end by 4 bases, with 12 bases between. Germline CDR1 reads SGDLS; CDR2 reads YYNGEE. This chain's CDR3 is CASSVVAWTYGYTF. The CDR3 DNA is TGTGCCAGCAGCGTGGTGGCCTGGACCTATGGCTACACCTTC.

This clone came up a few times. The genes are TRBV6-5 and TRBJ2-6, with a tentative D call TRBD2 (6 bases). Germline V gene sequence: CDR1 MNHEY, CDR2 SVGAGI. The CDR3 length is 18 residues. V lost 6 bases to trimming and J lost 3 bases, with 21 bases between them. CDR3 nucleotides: TGTGCCAGCAGCCCCATGTGGGGGGAGTTTATTGGGGCCAACGTCCTGACTTTC. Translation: CASSPMWGEFIGANVLTF.